The 3 T cell receptor beta chains below all came from one sample that was sequenced in a study of T cells in localized non-small cell lung cancer. Produced via immunoSEQ multiplex PCR; TCRdb's table is partial and in-frame only. The sample lists under 150,000 clones, 89% occurring once. The sequencing here drew on peripheral blood, taken before any cancer treatment. Receptors originate from a female donor of 60 years or more with stage I lung adenocarcinoma.

The gene calls are TRBV19 and TRBJ2-1; weak D call: TRBD2 (6 bases). This CDR3 has 15 residues. The ends were cut back, 5 bases at V and 2 bases at J, with 13 bases in the middle. The germline CDR1 and CDR2 sequences are LNHDA and SQIVND (reference sequence). CDR3 in DNA: TGTGCCAGTAGTGGTACGGGCGGGGCCTACAATGAGCAGTTCTTC. Translation gives CASSGTGGAYNEQFF.

The V and J genes are TRBV6-5 and TRBJ2-1; 10 nucleotides match TRBD2. The CDR3 covers 15 residues. Germline assignment: CDR1 MNHEY and CDR2 SVGAGI. The trim removed 4 bases at V and 8 bases at J, leaving 8 bases unmatched. The CDR3 here is CASSSPSGRVHEQFF. CDR3 sequence (DNA): TGTGCCAGCAGTTCACCTAGCGGGAGAGTCCATGAGCAGTTCTTC.

This chain joins TRBV19 and TRBJ2-7; 7 bases match TRBD1. V trimming: 5 bases; J trimming: 7 bases; junction bases outside the gene matches: 11. This CDR3 spans 14 amino acids. Germline V gene sequence: CDR1 LNHDA, CDR2 SQIVND (reference sequence). The CDR3 nucleotides read TGTGCCAGTAGTGATGAGACAGGGCCTGGAGAGCAGTACTTC. Protein sequence: CASSDETGPGEQYF.